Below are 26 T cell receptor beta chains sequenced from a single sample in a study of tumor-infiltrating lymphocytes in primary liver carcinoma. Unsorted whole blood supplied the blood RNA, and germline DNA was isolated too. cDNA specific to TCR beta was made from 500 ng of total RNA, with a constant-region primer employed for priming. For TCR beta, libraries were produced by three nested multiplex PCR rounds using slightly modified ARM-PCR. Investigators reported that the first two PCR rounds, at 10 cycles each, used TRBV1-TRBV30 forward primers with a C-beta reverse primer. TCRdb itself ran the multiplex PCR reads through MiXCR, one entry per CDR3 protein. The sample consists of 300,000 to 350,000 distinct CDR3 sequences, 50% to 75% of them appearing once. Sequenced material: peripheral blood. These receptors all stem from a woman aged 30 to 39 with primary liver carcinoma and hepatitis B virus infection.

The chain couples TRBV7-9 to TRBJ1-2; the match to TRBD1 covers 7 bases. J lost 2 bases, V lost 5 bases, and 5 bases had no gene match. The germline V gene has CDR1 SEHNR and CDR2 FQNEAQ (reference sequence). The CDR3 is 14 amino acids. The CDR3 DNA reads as TGTGCCAGCAGCATGGGACAGACGAACTATGGCTACACCTTC. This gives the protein CASSMGQTNYGYTF.

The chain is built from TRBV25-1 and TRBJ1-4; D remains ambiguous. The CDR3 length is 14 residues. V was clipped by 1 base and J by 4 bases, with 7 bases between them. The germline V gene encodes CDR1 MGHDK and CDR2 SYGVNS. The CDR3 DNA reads TGTGCCAGCAGTGAATGGAGCAATAATGAAAAACTGTTTTTT. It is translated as CASSEWSNNEKLFF.

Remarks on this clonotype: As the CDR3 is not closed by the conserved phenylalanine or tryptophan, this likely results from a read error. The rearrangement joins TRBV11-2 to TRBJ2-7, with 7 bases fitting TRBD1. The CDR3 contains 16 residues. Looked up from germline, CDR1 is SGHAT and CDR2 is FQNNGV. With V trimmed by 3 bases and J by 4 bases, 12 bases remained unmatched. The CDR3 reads CASSLLLRQGDYEQYS. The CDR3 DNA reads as TGTGCCAGCAGCTTGCTTTTGCGACAGGGAGATTACGAGCAGTACTCC.

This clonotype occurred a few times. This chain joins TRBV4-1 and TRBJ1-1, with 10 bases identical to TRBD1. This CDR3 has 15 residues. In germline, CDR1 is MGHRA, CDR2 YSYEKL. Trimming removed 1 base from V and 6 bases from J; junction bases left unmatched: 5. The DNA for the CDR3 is TGCGCCAGCAGCCAAGGACAGGGGGCGTACGCTGAAGCTTTCTTT. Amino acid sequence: CASSQGQGAYAEAFF.

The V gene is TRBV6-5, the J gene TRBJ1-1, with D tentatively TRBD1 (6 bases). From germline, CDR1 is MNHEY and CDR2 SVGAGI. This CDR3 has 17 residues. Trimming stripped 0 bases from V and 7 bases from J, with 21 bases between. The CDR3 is CASSYSRGRGGANEAFF. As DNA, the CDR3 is TGTGCCAGCAGTTACTCGAGAGGGCGGGGGGGCGCAAATGAAGCTTTCTTT.

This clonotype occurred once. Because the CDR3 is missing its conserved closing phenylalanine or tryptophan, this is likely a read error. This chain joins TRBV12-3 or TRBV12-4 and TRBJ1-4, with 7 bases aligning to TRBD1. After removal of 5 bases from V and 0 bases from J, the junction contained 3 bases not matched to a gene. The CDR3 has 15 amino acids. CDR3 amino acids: CASSRDRATNEKLFS. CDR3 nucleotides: TGTGCCAGCAGTCGTGACAGGGCAACTAATGAAAAACTGTTTTCT.

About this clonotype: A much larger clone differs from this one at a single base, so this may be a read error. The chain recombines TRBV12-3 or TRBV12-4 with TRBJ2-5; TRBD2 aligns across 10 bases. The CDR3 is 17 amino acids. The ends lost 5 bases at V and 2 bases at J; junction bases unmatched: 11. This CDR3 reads CASSVPDSGRPQETQYF. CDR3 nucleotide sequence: TGTGCCAGCAGTGTACCGGATAGCGGGAGGCCTCAAGAGACCCAGTACTTC.

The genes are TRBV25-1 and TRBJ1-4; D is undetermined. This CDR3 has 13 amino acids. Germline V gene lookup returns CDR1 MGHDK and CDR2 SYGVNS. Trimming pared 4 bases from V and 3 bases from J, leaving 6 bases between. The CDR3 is CASSVQANEKLFF. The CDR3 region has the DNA TGTGCCAGCAGTGTCCAAGCTAATGAAAAACTGTTTTTT.

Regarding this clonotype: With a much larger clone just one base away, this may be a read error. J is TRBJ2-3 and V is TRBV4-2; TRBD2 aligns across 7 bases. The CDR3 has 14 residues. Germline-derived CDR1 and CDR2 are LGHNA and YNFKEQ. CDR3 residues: CAGSQGSGTNTQYF. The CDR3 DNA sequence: TGTGCCGGCAGCCAAGGGAGCGGGACGAATACGCAGTATTTT.

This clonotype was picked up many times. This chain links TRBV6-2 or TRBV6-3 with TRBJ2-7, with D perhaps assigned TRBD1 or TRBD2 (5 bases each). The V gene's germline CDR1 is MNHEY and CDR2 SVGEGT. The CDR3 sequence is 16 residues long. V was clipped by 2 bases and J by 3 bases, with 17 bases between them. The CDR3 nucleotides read TGTGCCAGCAGTTACCCCGCCTGGGACGAATTCTACGAGCAGTACTTC. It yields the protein CASSYPAWDEFYEQYF.

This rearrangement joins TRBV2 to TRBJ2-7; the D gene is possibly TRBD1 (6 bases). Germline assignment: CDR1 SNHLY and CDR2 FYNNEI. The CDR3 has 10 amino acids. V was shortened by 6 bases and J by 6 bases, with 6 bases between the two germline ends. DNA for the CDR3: TGTGCCAGCAGGGGGGCCGAGCAGTACTTC. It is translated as CASRGAEQYF.

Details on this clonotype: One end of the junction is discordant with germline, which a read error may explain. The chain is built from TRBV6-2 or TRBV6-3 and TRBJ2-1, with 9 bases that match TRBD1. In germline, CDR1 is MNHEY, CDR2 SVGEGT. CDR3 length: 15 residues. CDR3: CASSYGQGYFNELFF. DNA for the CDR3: TGTGCCAGCAGTTACGGACAGGGGTATTTCAATGAGCTGTTCTTC.

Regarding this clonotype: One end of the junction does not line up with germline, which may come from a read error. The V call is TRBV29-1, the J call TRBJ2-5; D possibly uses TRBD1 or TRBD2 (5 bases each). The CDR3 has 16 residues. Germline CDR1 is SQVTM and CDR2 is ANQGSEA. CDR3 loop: CSVEDWDGDFQETQYF. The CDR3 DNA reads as TGCAGCGTTGAAGATTGGGACGGGGATTTCCAAGAGACCCAGTATTTC.

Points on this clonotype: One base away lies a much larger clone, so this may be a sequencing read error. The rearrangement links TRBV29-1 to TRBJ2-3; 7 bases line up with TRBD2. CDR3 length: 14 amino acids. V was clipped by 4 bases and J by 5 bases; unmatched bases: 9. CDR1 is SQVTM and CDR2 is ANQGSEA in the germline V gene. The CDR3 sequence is CSVGTSEREDTQYF. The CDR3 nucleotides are TGCAGCGTTGGTACTAGCGAGCGTGAAGATACGCAGTATTTT.

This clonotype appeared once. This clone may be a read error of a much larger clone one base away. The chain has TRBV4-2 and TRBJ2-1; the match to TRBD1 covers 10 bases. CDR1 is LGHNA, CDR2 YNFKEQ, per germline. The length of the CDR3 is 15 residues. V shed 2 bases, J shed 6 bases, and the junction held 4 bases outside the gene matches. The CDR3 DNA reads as TGTGCCAGCAGCCAATCCGGGACAGGGGCCAATGAGCAGTTCTTC. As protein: CASSQSGTGANEQFF.

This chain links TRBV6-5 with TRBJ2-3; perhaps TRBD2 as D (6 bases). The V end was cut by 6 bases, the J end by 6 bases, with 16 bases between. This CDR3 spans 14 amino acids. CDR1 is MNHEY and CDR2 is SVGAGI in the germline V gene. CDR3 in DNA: TGTGCCAGCAGCCAGCGATTCCGGGGGGATACGCAGTATTTT. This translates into CASSQRFRGDTQYF.

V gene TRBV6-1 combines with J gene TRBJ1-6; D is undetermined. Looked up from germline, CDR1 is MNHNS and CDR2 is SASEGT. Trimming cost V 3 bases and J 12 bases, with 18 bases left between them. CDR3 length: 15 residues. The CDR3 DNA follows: TGTGCCAGCAGTGAGAGTCGGGCTGGGATGGTACCCCTCCACTTT. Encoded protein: CASSESRAGMVPLHF.

Here the CDR3 reads CASSLRSSFQETQYF. Written as DNA, the CDR3 is TGTGCCAGCAGCTTACGGTCCAGCTTCCAAGAGACCCAGTACTTC. The V and J genes are TRBV5-4 and TRBJ2-5; unclear D gene. This CDR3 contains 15 residues. V lost 2 bases and J lost 1, with 12 bases in between. CDR1 is SGHNT, CDR2 YYREEE, per germline (reference sequence).

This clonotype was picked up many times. This CDR3 is CASTPGQYGEQYF. The CDR3 coding sequence is TGTGCCAGCACCCCAGGGCAGTATGGCGAGCAGTACTTC. The V call is TRBV6-5, the J call TRBJ2-7; tentative D call: TRBD1 (5 bases). Germline V gene sequence: CDR1 MNHEY, CDR2 SVGAGI. CDR3 size: 13 residues. V lost 7 bases and J lost 6, with 16 bases in between.

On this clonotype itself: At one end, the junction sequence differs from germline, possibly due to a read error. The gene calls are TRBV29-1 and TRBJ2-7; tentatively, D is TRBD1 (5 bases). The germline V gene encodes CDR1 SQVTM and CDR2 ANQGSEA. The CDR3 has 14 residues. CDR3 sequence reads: CRVEWQGASYEQYF. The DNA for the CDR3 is TGCAGGGTTGAGTGGCAGGGCGCTTCCTACGAGCAGTACTTC.

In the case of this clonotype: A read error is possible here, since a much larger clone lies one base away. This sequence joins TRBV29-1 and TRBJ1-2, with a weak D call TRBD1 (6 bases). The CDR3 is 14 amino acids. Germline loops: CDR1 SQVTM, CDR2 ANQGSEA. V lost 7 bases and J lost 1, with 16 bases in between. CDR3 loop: CSDGRTALNYGYTF. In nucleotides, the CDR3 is TGCAGCGATGGGCGGACAGCCCTTAACTATGGCTACACCTTC. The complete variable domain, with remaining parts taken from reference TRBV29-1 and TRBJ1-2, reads SAVISQKPSRDICQRGTSLTIQCQVDSQVTMMFWYRQQPGQSLTLIATANQGSEATYESGFVIDKFPISRPNLTFSTLTVSNMSPEDSSIYLCSDGRTALNYGYTFGSGTRLTVV.

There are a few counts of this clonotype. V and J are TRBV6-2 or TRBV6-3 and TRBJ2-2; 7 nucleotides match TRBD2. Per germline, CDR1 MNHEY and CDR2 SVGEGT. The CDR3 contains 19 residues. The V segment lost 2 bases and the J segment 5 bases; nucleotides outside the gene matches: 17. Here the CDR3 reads CASSYTHPGLAGLTGELFF. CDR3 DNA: TGTGCCAGCAGTTACACCCACCCCGGGTTAGCGGGCCTGACCGGGGAGCTGTTTTTT.

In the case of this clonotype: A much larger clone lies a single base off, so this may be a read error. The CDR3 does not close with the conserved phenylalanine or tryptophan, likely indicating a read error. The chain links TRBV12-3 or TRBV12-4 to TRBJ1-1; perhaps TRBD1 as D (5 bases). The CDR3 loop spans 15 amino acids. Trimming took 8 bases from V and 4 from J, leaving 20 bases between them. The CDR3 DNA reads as TGTGCCAGCGCGGATCCCGGGGGAGGGTTCACTGAAGCTTTCTCT. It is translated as CASADPGGGFTEAFS.

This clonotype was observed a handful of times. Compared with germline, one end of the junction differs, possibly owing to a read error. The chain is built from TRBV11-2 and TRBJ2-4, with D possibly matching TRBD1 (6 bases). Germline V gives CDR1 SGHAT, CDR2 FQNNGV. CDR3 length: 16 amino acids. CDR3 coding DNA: TGTGCCAGCAGACCGACCCCCAGGGGTAGGGTAAACGTTCAGTACTTC. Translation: CASRPTPRGRVNVQYF.

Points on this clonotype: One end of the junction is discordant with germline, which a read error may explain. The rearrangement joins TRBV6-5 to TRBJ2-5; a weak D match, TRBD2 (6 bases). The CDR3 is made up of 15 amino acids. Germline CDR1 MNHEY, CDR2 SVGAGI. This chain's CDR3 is CASSQSSLAREIQYF. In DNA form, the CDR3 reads TGTGCCAGCAGTCAGTCGTCCCTTGCTCGGGAGATCCAGTACTTC.

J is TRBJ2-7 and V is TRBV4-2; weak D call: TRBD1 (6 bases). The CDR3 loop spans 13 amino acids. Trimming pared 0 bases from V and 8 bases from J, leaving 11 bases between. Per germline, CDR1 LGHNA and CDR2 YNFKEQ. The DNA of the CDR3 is TGTGCCAGCAGCCAAGACAGGGGCGTCAAGCAGTACTTC. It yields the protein CASSQDRGVKQYF.